This TCR beta chain was sequenced in a study of blood T cell repertoires in COVID-19. Sequenced by immunoSEQ multiplex PCR; TCRdb stores in-frame clones only, minus some. This sample carries 200,000 or so clones, roughly 90% of them seen once, and the ten largest clones take about 0.81%. The sample holds one count of this clone. The material sequenced was peripheral blood. The sequence derives from a woman aged 70-85 years with acute or convalescent COVID-19.

CDR3 sequence reads: CASSAGTRYGYTF. The CDR3 DNA reads TGTGCCAGCAGCGCCGGGACAAGATATGGCTACACCTTC. This chain joins TRBV5-4 and TRBJ1-2; D is perhaps TRBD1 (6 bases). In germline, CDR1 is SGHNT, CDR2 YYREEE (reference sequence). The V end was cut by 4 bases, the J end by 5 bases, with 12 bases between. This CDR3 spans 13 amino acids.